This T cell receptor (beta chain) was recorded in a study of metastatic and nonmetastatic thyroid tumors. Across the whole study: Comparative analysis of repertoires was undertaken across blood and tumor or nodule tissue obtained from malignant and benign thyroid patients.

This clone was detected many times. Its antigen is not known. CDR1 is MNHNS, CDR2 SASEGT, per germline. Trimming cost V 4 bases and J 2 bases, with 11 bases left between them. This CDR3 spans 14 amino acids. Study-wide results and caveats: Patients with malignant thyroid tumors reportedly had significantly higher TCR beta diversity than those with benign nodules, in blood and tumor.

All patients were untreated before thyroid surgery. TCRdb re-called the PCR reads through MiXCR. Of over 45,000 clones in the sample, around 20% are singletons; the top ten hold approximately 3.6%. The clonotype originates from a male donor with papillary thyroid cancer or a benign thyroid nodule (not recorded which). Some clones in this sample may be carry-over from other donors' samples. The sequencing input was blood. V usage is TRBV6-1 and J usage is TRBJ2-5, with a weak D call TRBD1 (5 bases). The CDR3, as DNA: TGTGCCAGCAGTGGCAGGGTGAGGCAAGAGACCCAGTACTTC. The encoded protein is CASSGRVRQETQYF.